The 27 T cell receptor beta chains below were found in one sample sequenced in a study of T-cell memory formation after mild COVID-19. TCRdb redid the calling of the 5' RACE reads with MiXCR, one entry per CDR3 protein. The table includes about 440,000 distinct CDR3 sequences, around 20% detected once. Sequenced sample: PBMCs or a T cell subset sorted from them (not recorded which). These receptors were obtained from an adult woman who had mild COVID-19 (a few samples of this study predate the infection). Cell type and time point are not known.

Notes on this clonotype: The germline gene is not matched at one end of the junction; a read error may be the cause. The V gene is TRBV5-1, the J gene TRBJ2-7, with 7 nucleotides matching TRBD1. The CDR3 sequence is 14 residues long. Germline CDR1 and CDR2: SGHRS and YFSETQ. This chain's CDR3 is CASSLVPWTGQAQF. Written as DNA, the CDR3 is TGCGCCAGCAGCTTGGTGCCATGGACAGGACAGGCACAATTC. Supplemented by reference TRBV5-1 and TRBJ2-7, the full variable domain reads KAGVTQTPRYLIKTRGQQVTLSCSPISGHRSVSWYQQTPGQGLQFLFEYFSETQRNKGNFPGRFSGRQFSNSRSEMNVSTLELGDSALYLCASSLVPWTGQAQFGPGTRLTVT.

DNA of the CDR3: TGTGCCAGCAGCTTAGCAGGGACAGGGGGCCTCGTTGGCAATCAGCCCCAGCATTTT. Amino acid sequence: CASSLAGTGGLVGNQPQHF. The chain couples TRBV7-9 to TRBJ1-5, with TRBD1 matching 12 bases. The CDR3 totals 19 residues. Trimming cost V 0 bases and J 2 bases; bases outside gene matches: 8. In germline, CDR1 is SEHNR, CDR2 FQNEAQ (reference sequence).

In this sample, this clonotype turned up a few times. The rearrangement joins TRBV29-1 to TRBJ2-1; D uncertain. The CDR3 consists of 12 residues. From germline, CDR1 is SQVTM and CDR2 ANQGSEA. V gave up 1 base and J gave up 2 bases, with 3 bases separating them. The chain's CDR3 is CSVEGAYNEQFF. The CDR3 DNA reads TGCAGCGTTGAAGGCGCCTACAATGAGCAGTTCTTC.

This clonotype occurred a few times. This chain joins TRBV4-1 and TRBJ2-2; 14 bases fit TRBD2. The germline gives CDR1 MGHRA, CDR2 YSYEKL. V lost 1 base and J lost 4; bases outside the gene matches: 5. The CDR3 length is 18 residues. The CDR3 sequence: CASSQGLAGGRFTGELFF. The CDR3 nucleotides are TGCGCCAGCAGCCAAGGACTAGCGGGGGGGCGGTTCACCGGGGAGCTGTTTTTT.

The genes are TRBV3-1 and TRBJ2-7, with no clear D. CDR3 length equals 12 residues. V was shortened by 4 bases and J by 2 bases, with 6 bases between the two germline ends. Germline loops: CDR1 LGHDT, CDR2 YNNKEL (reference sequence). CDR3 sequence (DNA): TGTGCCAGCAGCCCGGCTACCTACGAGCAGTACTTC. This gives the protein CASSPATYEQYF.

A few counts support this clonotype. The chain couples TRBV10-2 to TRBJ1-2, with a possible D match to TRBD1 (5 bases). Germline loops: CDR1 WSHSY, CDR2 SAAADI. Trimming stripped 0 bases from V and 7 bases from J, with 15 bases between. CDR3 length: 15 residues. CDR3 DNA sequence: TGCGCCAGCAGTGAGTCGCCCCGGGGGATCGGTGGCTACACCTTC. Its translation: CASSESPRGIGGYTF.

This clonotype was counted between two and nine times. The chain combines TRBV6-2 or TRBV6-3 with TRBJ2-1, with 11 bases identical to TRBD2. This CDR3 spans 15 amino acids. CDR1 MNHEY and CDR2 SVGEGT come from the germline V gene. V was pared by 5 bases and J by 3 bases, with 3 bases of the junction left unmatched. CDR3 amino acids: CASSPLAGDYNEQFF. In DNA, the CDR3 is TGTGCCAGCAGTCCACTAGCGGGGGACTACAATGAGCAGTTCTTC.

The chain is built from TRBV10-3 and TRBJ2-7; 7 bases agree with TRBD2. With V trimmed by 6 bases and J by 2 bases, 4 bases remained unmatched. CDR3 length equals 13 residues. Germline V gene lookup returns CDR1 ENHRY and CDR2 SYGVKD. The CDR3 bases are TGTGCCATCAGGGGTCTAGCGGCCTACGAGCAGTACTTC. Protein: CAIRGLAAYEQYF.

The chain joins TRBV24-1 to TRBJ1-2; possible D gene TRBD1, 6 bases. Trimming removed 3 bases at V and 3 bases at J, with 13 bases between. Per germline, CDR1 KGHDR and CDR2 SFDVKD. This CDR3 has 15 residues. CDR3 loop: CATSDGTLGDYGYTF. DNA for the CDR3: TGTGCCACCAGTGATGGGACACTCGGGGACTATGGCTACACCTTC.

The chain links TRBV27 to TRBJ2-7; D may be TRBD2 (6 bases). The CDR3 is 15 amino acids. V was cut by 2 bases and J by 0 bases, with 11 bases left in between. The germline V gene encodes CDR1 MNHEY and CDR2 SMNVEV (reference sequence). This CDR3 reads CASSLTGVSSYEQYF. The CDR3 region has the DNA TGTGCCAGCAGTTTAACGGGGGTGAGCTCCTACGAGCAGTACTTC.

This clonotype turned up a few times. This chain connects TRBV4-3 to TRBJ1-2; D is ambiguous. The CDR3 spans 12 residues. The V end was cut by 0 bases, the J end by 14 bases, with 13 bases between. CDR1 is LGHNA, CDR2 YSLEER, per germline. This CDR3 is CASSQDQQLVTF. For the CDR3, the DNA is TGCGCCAGCAGCCAAGATCAACAGCTCGTGACCTTC.

The rearrangement joins TRBV6-5 to TRBJ1-4; D not resolved. Germline V gene data show CDR1 as MNHEY and CDR2 as SVGAGI. CDR3 length: 16 residues. Between the trimmed V and J ends, which lost 10 bases and 2 bases, there was a span of 20 bases. In nucleotides, the CDR3 is TGTGCCACCAAGCACCGGGTTTTTGGCACTAATGAAAAACTGTTTTTT. Encoded protein: CATKHRVFGTNEKLFF.

In its sample, this clonotype was seen a few times. V gene TRBV5-6 combines with J gene TRBJ2-5, with D tentatively TRBD1 or TRBD2 (5 bases each). Germline V lookup: CDR1 SGHDT, CDR2 YYEEEE. Trimming pared 3 bases from V and 5 bases from J, leaving 14 bases between. The CDR3 has 14 residues. The DNA for the CDR3 is TGTGCCAGCAGCTGGGCAAGAGGGGAGGAGACCCAGTACTTC. Amino acids: CASSWARGEETQYF.

The chain links TRBV20-1 to TRBJ2-3; the D is unclear. The ends were cut back, 3 bases at V and 0 bases at J, with 13 bases in the middle. Germline CDR1 and CDR2: DFQATT and SNEGSKA (reference sequence). CDR3 length: 15 residues. CDR3 in amino acids: CSASGGSSSTDTQYF. The CDR3 DNA reads as TGCAGTGCTAGCGGTGGAAGCTCTAGCACAGATACGCAGTATTTT.

This chain uses TRBV11-2 with TRBJ2-1, with D unclear. Deletions cut 3 bases from V and 9 bases from J, with 12 bases between. Germline V gives CDR1 SGHAT, CDR2 FQNNGV. CDR3 size: 13 residues. The CDR3 reads CASSFPPIREQFF. The CDR3, as DNA: TGTGCCAGCAGCTTTCCCCCGATCCGTGAGCAGTTCTTC.

The J gene is TRBJ2-1, the V gene TRBV10-3; 9 positions match TRBD2. From germline, CDR1 is ENHRY and CDR2 SYGVKD. Unmatched junction bases numbered 9, after V lost 11 bases and J lost 4 bases. This CDR3 contains 14 residues. CDR3 protein: CASRAGGLYNEQFF. For the CDR3, the DNA is TGTGCCTCTCGTGCGGGGGGGCTTTACAATGAGCAGTTCTTC.

This clonotype came up a few times. The chain joins TRBV24-1 to TRBJ2-1, with 8 bases that match TRBD1. Per the germline V gene, CDR1 is KGHDR and CDR2 is SFDVKD. The V gene end was trimmed by 5 bases and the J gene end by 7 bases; junction bases not matched to a gene: 6. The CDR3 has 14 residues. Written as DNA, the CDR3 is TGTGCCACCAGTGGGGCAGGGGGCTTAAATGAGCAGTTCTTC. This codes for CATSGAGGLNEQFF.

This clonotype was detected a few times. At one boundary the junction diverges from the germline segment, which might be a read error. The genes are TRBV7-7 and TRBJ2-1, with 9 nucleotides matching TRBD2. The germline V gene has CDR1 SSHAT and CDR2 FNYEAQ (reference sequence). The CDR3 loop spans 16 amino acids. The CDR3 coding sequence is TGTGCTAGCAGCCTTTTAGCGGGAGCGATCTACAATGAGCAGTTCTTC. It yields the protein CASSLLAGAIYNEQFF.

This clonotype has just a few counts. The V gene is TRBV12-3 or TRBV12-4, the J gene TRBJ1-5, with TRBD1 as a possible D gene (5 bases). The CDR3 runs 14 residues. Trimming stripped 7 bases from V and 9 bases from J, with 19 bases between. DNA for the CDR3: TGTGCCAGCAAAACAGGTCGGGAGGGTCGGCCCCAGCATTTT. Protein sequence: CASKTGREGRPQHF.

This clonotype was observed a handful of times. The J gene is TRBJ1-5, the V gene TRBV18; 8 nucleotides agree with TRBD1. This CDR3 contains 16 residues. Germline lookup yields CDR1 KGHSH and CDR2 LQKENI. The V and J ends lost 0 bases and 5 bases, in that order; junction bases with no gene match: 6. CDR3 coding DNA: TGTGCCAGCTCACCACCTAGGACAGGGATCGATCAGCCCCAGCATTTT. It is translated as CASSPPRTGIDQPQHF.

The rearrangement uses TRBV20-1 and TRBJ2-6; D is unresolved. CDR1 DFQATT and CDR2 SNEGSKA come from the germline V gene (reference sequence). The CDR3 consists of 11 residues. Trimming cost V 5 bases and J 2 bases, with 1 base left between them. The CDR3 region has the DNA TGCAGTGCTCCTGGGGCCAACGTCCTGACTTTC. This codes for CSAPGANVLTF.

This clonotype came up a few times. The chain joins TRBV29-1 to TRBJ2-7; D perhaps matches TRBD2 (6 bases). The germline gives CDR1 SQVTM, CDR2 ANQGSEA. The CDR3 is 14 residues long. V was pared by 2 bases and J by 2 bases, with 13 bases between. CDR3 loop: CSVETGEGAYEQYF. CDR3 sequence (DNA): TGCAGCGTTGAAACGGGGGAAGGGGCCTACGAGCAGTACTTC.

This clonotype was observed a few times. The rearrangement joins TRBV7-2 to TRBJ2-6; perhaps TRBD2 as D (5 bases). CDR3 size: 17 residues. The ends were cut back, 6 bases at V and 4 bases at J, with 19 bases in the middle. Germline V gene lookup returns CDR1 SGHTA and CDR2 FQGNSA. The CDR3 bases are TGTGCCAGCAGGGTTGAGTTCGGGGTAGCAGGGGCCAACGTCCTGACTTTC. Amino acids: CASRVEFGVAGANVLTF. Full variable domain (remainder filled in from reference TRBV7-2 and TRBJ2-6): GAGVSQSPSNKVTEKGKDVELRCDPISGHTALYWYRQSLGQGLEFLIYFQGNSAPDKSGLPSDRFSAERTGGSVSTLTIQRTQQEDSAVYLCASRVEFGVAGANVLTFGAGSRLTVL.

The chain couples TRBV7-8 to TRBJ2-2, with D perhaps assigned TRBD1 or TRBD2 (6 bases each). Between the trimmed V and J ends, which lost 6 bases and 6 bases, there was a span of 17 bases. The CDR3 has 15 residues. Germline V lookup: CDR1 SGHVS, CDR2 FQNEAQ. As DNA, the CDR3 is TGTGCCAGCAGTTCTACCCGGGGGCACGCCGGGGAGCTGTTTTTT. It yields the protein CASSSTRGHAGELFF.

This clonotype was recorded a few times. The V and J genes are TRBV4-2 and TRBJ2-3, with 9 bases identical to TRBD2. V was clipped by 4 bases and J by 4 bases; unmatched bases: 6. This CDR3 has 15 amino acids. Germline V gene sequence: CDR1 LGHNA, CDR2 YNFKEQ. The CDR3 nucleotides read TGTGCCAGCAGCCCCGGGACTAGCATGGCAGATACGCAGTATTTT. Its translation is CASSPGTSMADTQYF.

There are a few counts of this clonotype. The CDR3 is CASSPGLAGSQETQYF. In nucleotides, the CDR3 is TGCGCCAGCAGCCCAGGACTAGCGGGCTCCCAAGAGACCCAGTACTTC. V and J are TRBV5-1 and TRBJ2-5; the match to TRBD2 covers 11 bases. The germline gives CDR1 SGHRS, CDR2 YFSETQ. After removal of 4 bases from V and 1 base from J, the junction contained 6 bases not matched to a gene. The CDR3 has 16 amino acids.

This clonotype was seen many times. This sequence joins TRBV6-6 and TRBJ2-2, with D perhaps matching TRBD1 (6 bases). V was cut by 10 bases and J by 13 bases, with 22 bases left in between. The CDR3 has 13 residues. CDR1 and CDR2 (germline): MNHNY, SVGAGI (reference sequence). CDR3 sequence: CATTGTQSGGLFF. As DNA, the CDR3 is TGTGCCACTACAGGGACCCAGAGTGGTGGGCTGTTTTTT.